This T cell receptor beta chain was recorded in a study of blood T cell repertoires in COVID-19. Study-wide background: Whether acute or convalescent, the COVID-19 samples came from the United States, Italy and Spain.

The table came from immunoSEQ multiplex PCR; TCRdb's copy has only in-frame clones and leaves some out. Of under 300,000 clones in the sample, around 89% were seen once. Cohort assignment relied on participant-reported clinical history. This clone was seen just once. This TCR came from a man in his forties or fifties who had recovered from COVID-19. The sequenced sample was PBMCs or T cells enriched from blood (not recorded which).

CDR3 loop: CASSLSWGLTDTQYF. CDR3 bases: TGTGCCAGCAGTTTATCCTGGGGACTCACAGATACGCAGTATTTT. This chain uses TRBV27 with TRBJ2-3; possible D gene TRBD2, 6 bases. Germline V CDR1 and CDR2: MNHEY, SMNVEV (reference sequence). Between the trimmed V and J ends, which lost 0 bases and 2 bases, there was a span of 9 bases. CDR3 length: 15 residues.